Sequencing of this T cell receptor beta chain was carried out in a study of T-cell memory formation after mild COVID-19. TCR alpha and TCR beta cDNA libraries carrying sample barcodes and UMIs were produced by 5'RACE using constant-segment primers. Each CDR3 protein is one row after TCRdb ran MiXCR on the 5' RACE reads. The data contain approximately 260,000 distinct CDR3 sequences, around 17% of them singletons. Findings and limits, study-wide: Nothing confirmed that second-wave clones peaking on day 37 were specific for SARS-CoV-2. Contracting clones from day 15 to 85 had balanced CD4/CD8; later expanders favoured CD4+.

Points on this clonotype: Antigen: not known.

The sequencing sample was made of PBMCs or a T cell subset sorted from them (not recorded which). This TCR came from a man younger than 35 who had mild COVID-19 (a few samples of this study predate the infection). Cell type and time point are not known.

The CDR3 loop is CASSHGGAAGELFF. CDR3 DNA sequence: TGTGCCAGCAGCCACGGGGGGGCCGCCGGGGAGCTGTTTTTT. The chain combines TRBV4-2 with TRBJ2-2; 8 positions agree with TRBD2. From germline, CDR1 is LGHNA and CDR2 YNFKEQ. Unmatched junction bases numbered 3, after V lost 3 bases and J lost 6 bases. The CDR3 is 14 residues long.